This T cell receptor (beta chain) emerged from a study of beta chain features in type 1 diabetes. Study summary: Cell yields, age and gender were similar between patients and healthy donors.

CDR1 is SQVTM, CDR2 ANQGSEA, per germline. The V segment lost 6 bases and the J segment 5 bases; nucleotides outside the gene matches: 11. The CDR3 has 16 amino acids. This clone was seen only a few times. Its matching antigen is unknown. Every donor provided one heparinised blood draw, which averaged approximately 100 mL. Study-level results: Reduced insertions and increased deletions marked VDJ junctions in type 1 diabetes patients. The study found moderately but significantly shorter TCRB CDR3s in all four CD4+ subsets of Type 1 diabetes patients. In these data, an HLA type influence on TCRB rearrangement remained unresolved.

Expressed TCRB transcripts were sequenced because the entire RNA isolate underwent reverse transcription. Sequencing was performed with immunoSEQ multiplex PCR; in TCRdb, only in-frame clones are kept and a portion is missing. The table has about 700,000 clones, roughly 13% seen once. The chain carries TRBV29-1 and TRBJ2-5, with 14 bases fitting TRBD2. Input material: naive CD4+ T cells from blood. The sequence derives from a young man with type 1 diabetes. Here the CDR3 DNA reads TGCAGCGTCATAGGGACTAGCGGGGGCCGGGGGGAGACCCAGTACTTC. Its protein is CSVIGTSGGRGETQYF.